One TCR beta chain is described in this entry. The table came from immunoSEQ multiplex PCR; TCRdb's copy has only in-frame clones and leaves some out. The table includes 200,000 to 250,000 clones, about four fifths detected once. CDR1 SNHLY and CDR2 FYNNEI come from the germline V gene. The V and J ends lost 5 bases and 0 bases respectively, with 9 bases between them. The CDR3 runs 14 residues. The sample comes from a study of blood T cell repertoires in COVID-19. In the study overall: Sample material is recorded as cDNA or gDNA derived from T cells, B-cell-depleted T cells, or PBMCs.

The clonotype was recovered from an elderly woman with COVID-19, enrolled during active disease. Sequencing was carried out using peripheral blood. J is TRBJ2-3 and V is TRBV2; a weak D match, TRBD1 (5 bases). CDR3 region: CASSRQGSTDTQYF. The CDR3, as DNA: TGTGCCAGCAGTCGCCAGGGAAGCACAGATACGCAGTATTTT. Looking up the rest from reference TRBV2 and TRBJ2-3 gives the full variable domain: EPEVTQTPSHQVTQMGQEVILRCVPISNHLYFYWYRQILGQKVEFLVSFYNNEISEKSEIFDDQFSVERPDGSNFTLKIRSTKLEDSAMYFCASSRQGSTDTQYFGPGTRLTVL.